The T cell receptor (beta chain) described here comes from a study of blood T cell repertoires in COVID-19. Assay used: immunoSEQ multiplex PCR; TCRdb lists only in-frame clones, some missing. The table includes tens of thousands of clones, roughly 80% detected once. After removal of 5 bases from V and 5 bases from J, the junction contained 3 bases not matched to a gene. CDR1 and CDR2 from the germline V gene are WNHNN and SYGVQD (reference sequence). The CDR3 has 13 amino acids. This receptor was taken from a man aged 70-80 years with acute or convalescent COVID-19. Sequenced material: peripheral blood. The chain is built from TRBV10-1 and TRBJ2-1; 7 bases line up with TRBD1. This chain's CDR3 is CASSRDSHNEQFF. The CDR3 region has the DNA TGCGCCAGCAGTCGGGACAGTCACAATGAGCAGTTCTTC.